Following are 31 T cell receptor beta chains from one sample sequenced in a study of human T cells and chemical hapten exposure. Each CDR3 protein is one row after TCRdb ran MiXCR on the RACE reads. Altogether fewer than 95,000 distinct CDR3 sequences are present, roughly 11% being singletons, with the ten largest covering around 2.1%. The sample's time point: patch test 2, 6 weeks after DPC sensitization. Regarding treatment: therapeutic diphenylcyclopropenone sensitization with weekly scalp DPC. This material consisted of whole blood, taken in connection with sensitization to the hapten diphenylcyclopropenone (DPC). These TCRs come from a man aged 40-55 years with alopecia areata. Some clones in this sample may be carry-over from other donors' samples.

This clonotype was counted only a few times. The CDR3 sequence is CASSPPPGLAGAGNTGELFF. The CDR3 nucleotides read TGTGCCAGCAGCCCCCCCCCGGGACTAGCGGGAGCGGGGAACACCGGGGAGCTGTTTTTT. The chain is built from TRBV7-2 and TRBJ2-2, with 14 bases fitting TRBD2. V shed 5 bases and J 1 base; nucleotides not matched to a gene: 12. In germline, CDR1 is SGHTA, CDR2 FQGNSA. The CDR3 has 20 residues.

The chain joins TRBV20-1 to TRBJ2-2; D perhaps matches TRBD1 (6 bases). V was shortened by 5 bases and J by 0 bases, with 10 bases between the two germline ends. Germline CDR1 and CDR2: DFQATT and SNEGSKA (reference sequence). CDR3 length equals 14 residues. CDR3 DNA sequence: TGCAGTGCTCCCGGGACATCGAACACCGGGGAGCTGTTTTTT. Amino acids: CSAPGTSNTGELFF.

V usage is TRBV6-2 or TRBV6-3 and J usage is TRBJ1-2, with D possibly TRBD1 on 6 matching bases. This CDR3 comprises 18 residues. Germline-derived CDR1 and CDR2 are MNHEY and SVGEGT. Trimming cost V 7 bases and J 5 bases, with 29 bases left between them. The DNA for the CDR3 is TGTGCCAGCAATACCCCCCGGACAAGGAACCGGGACAATTATGGCTACACCTTC. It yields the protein CASNTPRTRNRDNYGYTF.

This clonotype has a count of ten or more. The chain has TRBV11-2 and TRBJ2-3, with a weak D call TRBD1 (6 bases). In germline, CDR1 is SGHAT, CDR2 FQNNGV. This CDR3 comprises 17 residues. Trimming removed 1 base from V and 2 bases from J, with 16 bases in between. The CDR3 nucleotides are TGTGCCAGCAGCTTAGCTACATGGGCAGGGGACACAGATACGCAGTATTTT. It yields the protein CASSLATWAGDTDTQYF.

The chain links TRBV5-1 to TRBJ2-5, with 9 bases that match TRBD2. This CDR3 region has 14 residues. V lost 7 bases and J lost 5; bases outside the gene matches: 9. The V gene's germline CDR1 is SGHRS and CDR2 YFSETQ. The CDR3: CASSKAGGRETQYF. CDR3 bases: TGCGCCAGCTCAAAGGCGGGAGGGCGTGAGACCCAGTACTTC.

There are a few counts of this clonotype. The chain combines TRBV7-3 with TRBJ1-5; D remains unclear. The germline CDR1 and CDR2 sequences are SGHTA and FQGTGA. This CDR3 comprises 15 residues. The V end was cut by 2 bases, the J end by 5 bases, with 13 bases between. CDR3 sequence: CASSLRERHDQPQHF. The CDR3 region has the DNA TGTGCCAGCAGCTTACGCGAGCGGCATGATCAGCCCCAGCATTTT.

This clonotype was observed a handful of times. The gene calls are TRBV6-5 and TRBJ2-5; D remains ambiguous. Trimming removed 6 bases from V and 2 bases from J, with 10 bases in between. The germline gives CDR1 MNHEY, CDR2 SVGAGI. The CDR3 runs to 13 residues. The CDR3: CASSHGRQETQYF. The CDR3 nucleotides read TGTGCCAGCAGCCACGGGCGGCAAGAGACCCAGTACTTC.

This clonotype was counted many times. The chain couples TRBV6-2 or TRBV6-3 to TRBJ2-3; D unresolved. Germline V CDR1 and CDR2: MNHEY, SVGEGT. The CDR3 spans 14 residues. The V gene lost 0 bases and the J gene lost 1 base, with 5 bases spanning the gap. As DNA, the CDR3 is TGTGCCAGCAGTTACTCGTCCCGCACAGATACGCAGTATTTT. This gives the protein CASSYSSRTDTQYF.

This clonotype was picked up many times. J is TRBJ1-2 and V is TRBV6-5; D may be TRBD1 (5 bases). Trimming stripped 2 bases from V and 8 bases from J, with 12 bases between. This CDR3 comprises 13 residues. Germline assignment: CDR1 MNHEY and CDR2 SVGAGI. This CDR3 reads CASSYGDRHGYTF. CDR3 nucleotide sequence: TGTGCCAGCAGTTACGGGGACCGTCACGGCTACACCTTC.

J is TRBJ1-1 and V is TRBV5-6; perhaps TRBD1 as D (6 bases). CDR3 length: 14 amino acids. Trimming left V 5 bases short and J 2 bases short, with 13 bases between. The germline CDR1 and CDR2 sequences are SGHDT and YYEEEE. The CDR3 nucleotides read TGTGCCAGCAGAGTGGGACATCCAAACACTGAAGCTTTCTTT. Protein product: CASRVGHPNTEAFF.

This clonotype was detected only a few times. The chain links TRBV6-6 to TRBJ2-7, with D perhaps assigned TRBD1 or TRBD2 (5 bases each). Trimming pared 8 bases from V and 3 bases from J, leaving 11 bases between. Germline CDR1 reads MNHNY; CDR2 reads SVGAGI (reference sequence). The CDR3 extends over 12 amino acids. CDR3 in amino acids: CASPGRGYEQYV. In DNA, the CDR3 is TGTGCCAGCCCGGGACGGGGCTACGAGCAGTACGTC.

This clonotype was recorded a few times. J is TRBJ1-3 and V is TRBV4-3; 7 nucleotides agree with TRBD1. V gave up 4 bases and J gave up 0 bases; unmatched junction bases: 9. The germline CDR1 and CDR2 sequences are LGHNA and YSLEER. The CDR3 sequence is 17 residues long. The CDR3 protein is CASSPSRDSLSGNTIYF. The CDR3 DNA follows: TGCGCCAGCAGCCCGTCCCGGGACAGCCTCTCTGGAAACACCATATATTTT.

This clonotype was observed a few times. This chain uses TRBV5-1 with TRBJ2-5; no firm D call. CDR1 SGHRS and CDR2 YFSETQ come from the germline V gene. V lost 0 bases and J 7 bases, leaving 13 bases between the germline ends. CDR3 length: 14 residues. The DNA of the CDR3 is TGCGCCAGCAGCTTGGAATTAGCAGACGGGACCCAGTACTTC. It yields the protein CASSLELADGTQYF. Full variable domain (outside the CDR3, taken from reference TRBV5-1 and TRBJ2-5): KAGVTQTPRYLIKTRGQQVTLSCSPISGHRSVSWYQQTPGQGLQFLFEYFSETQRNKGNFPGRFSGRQFSNSRSEMNVSTLELGDSALYLCASSLELADGTQYFGPGTRLLVL.

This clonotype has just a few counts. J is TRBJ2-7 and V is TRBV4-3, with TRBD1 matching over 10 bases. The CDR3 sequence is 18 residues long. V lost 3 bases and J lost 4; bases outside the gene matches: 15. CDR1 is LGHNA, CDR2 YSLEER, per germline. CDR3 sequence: CASSQDRGRKRGWYEQYV. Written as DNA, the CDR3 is TGCGCCAGCAGCCAGGACAGGGGGAGAAAGAGAGGGTGGTACGAGCAGTACGTC.

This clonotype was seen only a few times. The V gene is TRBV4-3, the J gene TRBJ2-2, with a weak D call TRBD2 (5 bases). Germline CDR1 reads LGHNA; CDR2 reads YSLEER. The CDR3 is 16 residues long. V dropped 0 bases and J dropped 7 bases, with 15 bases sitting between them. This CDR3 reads CASSQDDGNTVGELFF. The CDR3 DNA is TGCGCCAGCAGCCAAGACGACGGGAATACCGTCGGGGAGCTGTTTTTT.

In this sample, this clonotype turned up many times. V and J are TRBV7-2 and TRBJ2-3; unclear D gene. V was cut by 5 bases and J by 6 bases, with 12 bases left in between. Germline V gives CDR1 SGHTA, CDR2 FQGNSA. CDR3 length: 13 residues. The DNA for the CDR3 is TGTGCCAGCAGCCTTACTTACACCGATACGCAGTATTTT. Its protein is CASSLTYTDTQYF.

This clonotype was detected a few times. The CDR3 is CASSEEGGRAYRFF. The DNA for the CDR3 is TGTGCCAGCAGTGAAGAGGGCGGGAGGGCGTATAGGTTCTTC. The rearrangement joins TRBV25-1 to TRBJ2-1; TRBD2 aligns across 9 bases. The CDR3 covers 14 residues. After removal of 2 bases from V and 15 bases from J, the junction contained 11 bases not matched to a gene. Germline assignment: CDR1 MGHDK and CDR2 SYGVNS.

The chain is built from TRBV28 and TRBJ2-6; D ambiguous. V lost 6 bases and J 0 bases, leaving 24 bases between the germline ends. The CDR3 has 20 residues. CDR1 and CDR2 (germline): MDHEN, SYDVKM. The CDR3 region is CASSHDLNSNRNSGANVLTF. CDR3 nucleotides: TGTGCCAGCAGCCACGACTTGAATTCTAACAGAAACTCTGGGGCCAACGTCCTGACTTTC.

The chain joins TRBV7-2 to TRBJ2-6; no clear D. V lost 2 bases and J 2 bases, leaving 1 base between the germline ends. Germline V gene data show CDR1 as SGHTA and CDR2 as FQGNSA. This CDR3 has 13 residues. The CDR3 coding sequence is TGTGCCAGCAGCTTAACTGGGGCCAACGTCCTGACTTTC. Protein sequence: CASSLTGANVLTF.

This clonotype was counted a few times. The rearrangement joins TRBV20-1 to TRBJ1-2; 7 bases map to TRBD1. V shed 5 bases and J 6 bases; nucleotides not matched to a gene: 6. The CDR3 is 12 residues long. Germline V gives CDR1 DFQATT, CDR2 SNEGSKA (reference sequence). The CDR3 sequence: CSALDRVNGYTF. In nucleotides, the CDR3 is TGCAGTGCTCTAGACAGGGTGAATGGCTACACCTTC.

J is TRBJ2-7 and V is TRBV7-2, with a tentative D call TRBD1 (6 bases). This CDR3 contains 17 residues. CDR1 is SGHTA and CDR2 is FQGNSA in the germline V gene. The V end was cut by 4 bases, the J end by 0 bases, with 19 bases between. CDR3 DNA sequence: TGTGCCAGCAGCTCCCCGTGGGGACAAAGAAGCTCCTACGAGCAGTACTTC. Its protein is CASSSPWGQRSSYEQYF.

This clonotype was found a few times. The CDR3 loop is CASSPSAGLQQYF. DNA of the CDR3: TGTGCCAGCAGTCCTTCCGCTGGCTTACAGCAGTACTTC. The chain links TRBV27 to TRBJ2-7; D remains unclear. V lost 5 bases and J lost 8, with 16 bases in between. The CDR3 covers 13 residues. Germline-derived CDR1 and CDR2 are MNHEY and SMNVEV (reference sequence).

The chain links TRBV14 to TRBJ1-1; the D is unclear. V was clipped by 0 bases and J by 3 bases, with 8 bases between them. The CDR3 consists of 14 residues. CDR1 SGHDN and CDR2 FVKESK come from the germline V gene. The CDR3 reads CASSQDGSYTEAFF. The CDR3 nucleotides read TGTGCCAGCAGCCAAGACGGGAGCTACACTGAAGCTTTCTTT.

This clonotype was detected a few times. DNA for the CDR3: TGTGCCTGGAGCGGACTAGTTGCAGATACGCAGTATTTT. It encodes CAWSGLVADTQYF. The rearrangement joins TRBV30 to TRBJ2-3; 7 positions match TRBD2. Trimming took 3 bases from V and 4 from J; bases not matched to a gene: 4. This CDR3 has 13 amino acids. CDR1 is GTSNPN and CDR2 is SVGIG in the germline V gene (reference sequence).

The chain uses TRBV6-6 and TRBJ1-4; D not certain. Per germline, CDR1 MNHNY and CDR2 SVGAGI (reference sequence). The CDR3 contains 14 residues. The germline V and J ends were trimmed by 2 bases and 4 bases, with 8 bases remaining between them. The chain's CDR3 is CASSYRASNEKLFF. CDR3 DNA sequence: TGTGCCAGCAGTTACCGTGCCAGTAATGAAAAACTGTTTTTT.

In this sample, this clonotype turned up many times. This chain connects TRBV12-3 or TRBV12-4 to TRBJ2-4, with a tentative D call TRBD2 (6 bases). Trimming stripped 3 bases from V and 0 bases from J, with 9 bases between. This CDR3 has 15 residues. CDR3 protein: CASSLGGKAKNIQYF. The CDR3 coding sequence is TGTGCCAGCAGTTTGGGGGGAAAAGCCAAAAACATTCAGTACTTC.

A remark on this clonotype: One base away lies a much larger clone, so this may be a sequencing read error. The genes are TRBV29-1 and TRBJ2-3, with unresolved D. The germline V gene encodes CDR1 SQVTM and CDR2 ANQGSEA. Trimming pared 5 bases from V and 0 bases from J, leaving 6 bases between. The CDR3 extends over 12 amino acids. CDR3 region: CSVSLSTDTQYF. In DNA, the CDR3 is TGCAGCGTTAGTCTGAGCACAGATACGCAGTATTTT.

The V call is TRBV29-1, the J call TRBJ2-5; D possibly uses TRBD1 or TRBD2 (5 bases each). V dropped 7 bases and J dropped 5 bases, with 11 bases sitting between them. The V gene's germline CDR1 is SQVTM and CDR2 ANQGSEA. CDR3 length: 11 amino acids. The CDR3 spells CSAFEGETQYF. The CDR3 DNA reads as TGCAGCGCTTTTGAGGGGGAGACCCAGTACTTC.

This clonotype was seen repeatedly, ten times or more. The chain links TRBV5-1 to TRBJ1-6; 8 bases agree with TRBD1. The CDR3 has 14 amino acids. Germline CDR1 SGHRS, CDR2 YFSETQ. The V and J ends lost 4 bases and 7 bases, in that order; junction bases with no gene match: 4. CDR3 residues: CASSTNRGNSPLHF. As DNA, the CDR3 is TGCGCCAGCAGCACCAACAGGGGGAATTCACCCCTCCACTTT.

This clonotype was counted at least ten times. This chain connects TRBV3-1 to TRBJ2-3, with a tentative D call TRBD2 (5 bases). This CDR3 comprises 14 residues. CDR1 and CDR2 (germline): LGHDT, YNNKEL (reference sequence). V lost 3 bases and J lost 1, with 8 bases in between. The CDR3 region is CASSQLRGTDTQYF. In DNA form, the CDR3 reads TGTGCCAGCAGCCAGTTGCGGGGCACAGATACGCAGTATTTT.

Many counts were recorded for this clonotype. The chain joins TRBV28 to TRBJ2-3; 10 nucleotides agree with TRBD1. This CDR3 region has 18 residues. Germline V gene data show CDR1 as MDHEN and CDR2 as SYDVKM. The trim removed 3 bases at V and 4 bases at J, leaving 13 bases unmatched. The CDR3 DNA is TGTGCCAGCAGTTTTTTAAGGGGGGGACAGGGGTGGGCAGATACGCAGTATTTT. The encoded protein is CASSFLRGGQGWADTQYF.